The clone carrying this TCR beta chain was observed at least ten times. The antigen remains unidentified. This library used about 400 ng RNA and molecular barcoded adaptors spanning alpha/delta and beta/gamma chains. MiXCR, applied by TCRdb to the reads, yields one record per CDR3 protein. This sample yields 40,000 or so distinct CDR3 sequences, of which 12% to 15% are seen a single time; about 25% belongs to the top ten. The sample is drawn from a study of read filtering for tumor transcriptome and immune sequencing. Study-level background: R-ISS stage counts were roughly eight for I, around 17 for II, 6 or 7 for III.

Broader study findings: Approximately 80% of IR-seq clonotypes had one read, totaling about 3.5% of reads; RNA-seq: roughly 76% and 46%.

Sample: a population of CD138-negative cells sorted from bone marrow. The sequence was collected from a donor older than 35 with multiple myeloma.

The CDR3 protein is CASRGGGSGANVLTF. The CDR3 nucleotides are TGCGCCAGCCGGGGAGGCGGATCTGGGGCCAACGTCCTGACTTTC. The chain recombines TRBV5-1 with TRBJ2-6, with a weak D call TRBD2 (6 bases). Germline lookup yields CDR1 SGHRS and CDR2 YFSETQ. The CDR3 is 15 amino acids. With 7 bases removed from V and 1 base from J, the gap between germline ends came to 12 bases.